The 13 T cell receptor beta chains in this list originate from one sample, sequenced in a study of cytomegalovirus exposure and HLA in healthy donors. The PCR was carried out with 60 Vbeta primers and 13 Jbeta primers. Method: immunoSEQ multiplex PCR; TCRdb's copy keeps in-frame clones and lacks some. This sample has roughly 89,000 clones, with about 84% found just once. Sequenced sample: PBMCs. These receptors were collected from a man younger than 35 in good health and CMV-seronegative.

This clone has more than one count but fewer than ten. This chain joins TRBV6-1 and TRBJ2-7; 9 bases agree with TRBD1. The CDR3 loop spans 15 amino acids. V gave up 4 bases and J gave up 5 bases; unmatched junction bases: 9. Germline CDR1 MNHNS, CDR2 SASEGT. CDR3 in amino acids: CASSGPGTGRDEQYF. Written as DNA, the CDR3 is TGTGCCAGCAGTGGGCCGGGGACAGGGCGAGACGAGCAGTACTTC.

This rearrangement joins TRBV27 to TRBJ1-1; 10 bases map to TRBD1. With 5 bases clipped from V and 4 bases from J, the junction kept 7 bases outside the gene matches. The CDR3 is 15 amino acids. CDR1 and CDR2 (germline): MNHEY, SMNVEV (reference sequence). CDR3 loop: CASSRPGTGVTEAFF. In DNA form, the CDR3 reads TGTGCCAGCAGTCGTCCCGGGACAGGGGTCACTGAAGCTTTCTTT.

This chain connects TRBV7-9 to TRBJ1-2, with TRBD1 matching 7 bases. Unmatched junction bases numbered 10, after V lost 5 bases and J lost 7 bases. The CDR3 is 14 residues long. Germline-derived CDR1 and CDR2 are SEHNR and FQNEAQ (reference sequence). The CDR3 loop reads CASSRGTVDSGYTF. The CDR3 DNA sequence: TGTGCCAGCAGCCGCGGGACAGTGGATTCTGGCTACACCTTC. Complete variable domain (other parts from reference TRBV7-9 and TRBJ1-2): DTGVSQNPRHKITKRGQNVTFRCDPISEHNRLYWYRQTLGQGPEFLTYFQNEAQLEKSRLLSDRFSAERPKGSFSTLEIQRTEQGDSAMYLCASSRGTVDSGYTFGSGTRLTVV.

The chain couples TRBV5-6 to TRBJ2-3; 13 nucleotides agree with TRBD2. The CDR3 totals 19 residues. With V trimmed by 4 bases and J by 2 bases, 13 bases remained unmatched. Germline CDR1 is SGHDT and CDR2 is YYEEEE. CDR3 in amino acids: CASSRVTSGGPGFTDTQYF. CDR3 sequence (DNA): TGTGCCAGCAGCCGCGTGACTAGCGGGGGGCCGGGTTTCACAGATACGCAGTATTTT. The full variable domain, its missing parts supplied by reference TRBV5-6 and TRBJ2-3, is DAGVTQSPTHLIKTRGQQVTLRCSPKSGHDTVSWYQQALGQGPQFIFQYYEEEERQRGNFPDRFSGHQFPNYSSELNVNALLLGDSALYLCASSRVTSGGPGFTDTQYFGPGTRLTVL.

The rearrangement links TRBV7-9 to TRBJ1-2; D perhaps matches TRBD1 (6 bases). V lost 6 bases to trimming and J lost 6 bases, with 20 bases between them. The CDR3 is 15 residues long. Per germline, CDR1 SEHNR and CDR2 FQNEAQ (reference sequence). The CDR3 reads CASSPSSRGVNGYTF. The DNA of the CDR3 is TGTGCCAGCAGTCCCTCGAGCAGGGGCGTCAATGGCTACACCTTC.

The CDR3 protein is CASSLREDNTEAFF. As DNA, the CDR3 is TGTGCCAGCAGCTTACGGGAGGACAACACTGAAGCTTTCTTT. The chain is built from TRBV7-9 and TRBJ1-1; the D is unclear. Trimming took 2 bases from V and 2 from J, leaving 9 bases between them. There are 14 residues in the CDR3. Per the germline V gene, CDR1 is SEHNR and CDR2 is FQNEAQ (reference sequence).

The CDR3 DNA is TGCGCCAGCAGCTTGCCTAGCGGGGGATCCCAAGAGACCCAGTACTTC. This codes for CASSLPSGGSQETQYF. The chain uses TRBV5-1 and TRBJ2-5; 10 bases align to TRBD2. Germline V gene data show CDR1 as SGHRS and CDR2 as YFSETQ. V gave up 1 base and J gave up 1 base; unmatched junction bases: 4. The CDR3 covers 16 residues.

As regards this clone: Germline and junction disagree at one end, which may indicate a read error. The CDR3 nucleotides are TGTTCCAGCAGGGGACAGCTAAACTATGGCTACACCTTC. Encoded protein: CSSRGQLNYGYTF. V usage is TRBV7-9 and J usage is TRBJ1-2; 7 nucleotides agree with TRBD1. The CDR3 spans 13 residues. CDR1 is SEHNR and CDR2 is FQNEAQ in the germline V gene (reference sequence). Looking up the rest from reference TRBV7-9 and TRBJ1-2 gives the full variable domain: DTGVSQNPRHKITKRGQNVTFRCDPISEHNRLYWYRQTLGQGPEFLTYFQNEAQLEKSRLLSDRFSAERPKGSFSTLEIQRTEQGDSAMYLCSSRGQLNYGYTFGSGTRLTVV.

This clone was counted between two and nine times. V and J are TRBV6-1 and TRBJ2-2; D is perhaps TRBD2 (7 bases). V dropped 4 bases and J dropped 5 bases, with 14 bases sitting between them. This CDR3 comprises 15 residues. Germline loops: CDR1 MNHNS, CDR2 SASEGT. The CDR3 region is CASSVEEGGTGELFF. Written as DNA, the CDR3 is TGTGCCAGCAGTGTCGAGGAGGGGGGGACCGGGGAGCTGTTTTTT.

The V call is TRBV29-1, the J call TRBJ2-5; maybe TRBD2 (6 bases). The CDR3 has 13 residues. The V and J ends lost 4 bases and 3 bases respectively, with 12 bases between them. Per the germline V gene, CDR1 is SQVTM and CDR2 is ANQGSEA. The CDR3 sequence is CSVGIGGEETQYF. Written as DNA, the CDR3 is TGCAGCGTTGGAATCGGGGGAGAAGAGACCCAGTACTTC.

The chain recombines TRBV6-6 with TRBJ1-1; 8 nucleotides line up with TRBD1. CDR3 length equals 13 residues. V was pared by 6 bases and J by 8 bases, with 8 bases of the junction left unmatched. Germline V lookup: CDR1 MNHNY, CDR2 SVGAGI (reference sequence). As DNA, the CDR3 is TGTGCCAGCAGCCCCAGGACAGGGTCCGAAGCTTTCTTT. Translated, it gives CASSPRTGSEAFF.

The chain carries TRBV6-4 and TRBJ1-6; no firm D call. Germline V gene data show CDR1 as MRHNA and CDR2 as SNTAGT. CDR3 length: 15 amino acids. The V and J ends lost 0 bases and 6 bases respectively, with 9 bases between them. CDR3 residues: CASSDSQVLNSPLHF. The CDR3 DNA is TGTGCCAGCAGTGACTCGCAGGTGCTTAATTCACCCCTCCACTTT.

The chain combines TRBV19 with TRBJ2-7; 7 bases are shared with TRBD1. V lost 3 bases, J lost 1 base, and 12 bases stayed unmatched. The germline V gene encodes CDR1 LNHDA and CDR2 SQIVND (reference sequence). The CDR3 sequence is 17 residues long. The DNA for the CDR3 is TGTGCCAGTAGTATGGCCCTCCGACAGGGTGTGTCCTACGAGCAGTACTTC. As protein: CASSMALRQGVSYEQYF.